The 27 T cell receptor beta chains below were found in one sample sequenced in a study of Graves' ophthalmopathy and Graves' hyperthyroidism. RNA transcripts yielded amplified TCR beta CDR3 regions. HTBI primers were used in a first-round RT-PCR, which preceded a second-round multiplex PCR. TCRdb fed the multiplex PCR reads into MiXCR, producing one record per CDR3 protein. The sample records 360,000 or so distinct CDR3 sequences, about 18% being singletons. The sequenced sample was peripheral blood. These receptors were obtained from a woman under 30 with Graves' ophthalmopathy.

In its sample, this clonotype was seen many times. The gene calls are TRBV2 and TRBJ1-1; no definite D call. The germline gives CDR1 SNHLY, CDR2 FYNNEI. Deletions cut 0 bases from V and 0 bases from J, with 8 bases between. The CDR3 contains 15 residues. CDR3 nucleotides: TGTGCCAGCAGTGAAGCCTGGACGGTGAACACTGAAGCTTTCTTT. Translated, it gives CASSEAWTVNTEAFF.

This clonotype was recorded at least ten times. The rearrangement links TRBV12-3 or TRBV12-4 to TRBJ1-6; 9 nucleotides match TRBD1. The CDR3 sequence is 16 residues long. The trim removed 4 bases at V and 7 bases at J, leaving 8 bases unmatched. The CDR3 DNA reads TGTGCCAGCAGTTCACAGGGGGCCAGCATAAATTCACCCCTCCACTTT. Amino acids: CASSSQGASINSPLHF.

This clonotype was seen at least ten times. V gene TRBV18 combines with J gene TRBJ2-7, with 10 bases matching TRBD2. This CDR3 spans 14 amino acids. With V trimmed by 8 bases and J by 4 bases, 8 bases remained unmatched. CDR1 and CDR2 from the germline V gene are KGHSH and LQKENI. CDR3 amino acids: CASTAGTSEYEQYF. In nucleotides, the CDR3 is TGTGCCAGCACCGCCGGGACTAGCGAGTACGAGCAGTACTTC.

The sample holds a few counts of this clonotype. This sequence joins TRBV5-1 and TRBJ2-7, with 8 nucleotides matching TRBD1. J gave up 2 bases and V 5 bases, and 3 bases lay outside the gene matches. Germline V gives CDR1 SGHRS, CDR2 YFSETQ. The CDR3 contains 13 residues. The CDR3 region has the DNA TGCGCCAGCAGATGGGACAGGACCTACGAGCAGTACTTC. Encoded protein: CASRWDRTYEQYF.

This clonotype occurred many times. The rearrangement uses TRBV29-1 and TRBJ1-2; no reliable D call. There are 11 residues in the CDR3. The V end was cut by 7 bases, the J end by 3 bases, with 9 bases between. Germline V gene sequence: CDR1 SQVTM, CDR2 ANQGSEA. DNA of the CDR3: TGCAGCGGGGTGGAGGACTATGGCTACACCTTC. Translating gives CSGVEDYGYTF.

The gene calls are TRBV11-2 and TRBJ2-2, with D uncertain. V was trimmed by 1 base and J by 6 bases, leaving 15 bases between them. The CDR3 totals 16 residues. CDR1 and CDR2 (germline): SGHAT, FQNNGV. The CDR3 is CASSLVSGLYSGELFF. The CDR3 region has the DNA TGTGCCAGCAGCTTAGTGTCAGGTCTATATTCCGGGGAGCTGTTTTTT.

The chain links TRBV6-1 to TRBJ1-5; D call uncertain. Trimming stripped 10 bases from V and 2 bases from J, with 15 bases between. This CDR3 comprises 14 residues. The germline V gene has CDR1 MNHNS and CDR2 SASEGT. The CDR3 bases are TGTGCCACCGTCGTGGCAGGCCGCAATCAGCCCCAGCATTTT. This sequence encodes CATVVAGRNQPQHF.

This clonotype was found many times. CDR3 sequence (DNA): TGTGCCAGCAGTGGTAGCATTTATAGCAATCAGCCCCAGCATTTT. This translates into CASSGSIYSNQPQHF. The chain employs TRBV6-1 and TRBJ1-5; D not certain. Germline CDR1 and CDR2: MNHNS and SASEGT. This CDR3 is 15 amino acids long. V was trimmed by 4 bases and J by 0 bases, leaving 10 bases between them.

This clonotype was counted ten times or more. With a much larger clone just one base away, this may be a read error. No conserved phenylalanine or tryptophan is present at the end of the CDR3, so a read error is the likely explanation. The chain couples TRBV28 to TRBJ1-2; D remains unclear. There are 12 residues in the CDR3. Between the trimmed V and J ends, which lost 3 bases and 5 bases, there was a span of 7 bases. The V gene's germline CDR1 is MDHEN and CDR2 SYDVKM. CDR3 nucleotides: TGTGCCAGCAGTTTCCTTTCATATGGCTACACCCTC. Translated, it gives CASSFLSYGYTL.

This clonotype was detected many times. The final CDR3 position lacks the conserved phenylalanine or tryptophan, pointing to a likely read error. The J gene is TRBJ1-2, the V gene TRBV29-1, with 7 positions matching TRBD1. The J segment lost 10 bases and the V segment lost 6 bases, leaving 14 bases of the junction unmatched. Germline CDR1 reads SQVTM; CDR2 reads ANQGSEA. The CDR3 is 13 amino acids. The CDR3 DNA reads as TGCAGCGTCCCTAAACCGGGACAGCTTTTCTACACCTCC. It specifies CSVPKPGQLFYTS.

The table lists this clonotype with many counts. The chain's CDR3 is CASSQGQGRVNTDTQYF. Written as DNA, the CDR3 is TGTGCCAGCAGCCAAGGTCAAGGGCGGGTGAACACAGATACGCAGTATTTT. The chain carries TRBV4-2 and TRBJ2-3, with D perhaps TRBD2 (5 bases). Germline V CDR1 and CDR2: LGHNA, YNFKEQ. V shed 1 base and J shed 2 bases, with 16 bases lying between them. The length of the CDR3 is 17 residues.

This clonotype has more than one count but fewer than ten. V is TRBV18 and J is TRBJ1-2, with D unclear. Germline loops: CDR1 KGHSH, CDR2 LQKENI. Trimming took off 1 base at V and 8 bases at J, with 17 bases between the two ends. The CDR3 is 15 residues long. The CDR3 nucleotides read TGTGCCAGCTCACCACAGACGGATCCCATTTCGGGCTACACCTTC. Translated: CASSPQTDPISGYTF.

The gene calls are TRBV6-4 and TRBJ1-2, with TRBD1 matching over 7 bases. This CDR3 is built from 16 residues. V was clipped by 6 bases and J by 8 bases; unmatched bases: 18. In germline, CDR1 is MRHNA, CDR2 SNTAGT. The CDR3 reads CASRRAGGNRSEGYTF. DNA of the CDR3: TGTGCCAGCAGGCGAGCAGGGGGGAATCGTTCGGAAGGCTACACCTTC.

This clonotype has at least ten counts. This chain connects TRBV10-2 to TRBJ2-7, with D possibly being TRBD2 (5 bases). Trimming shortened V by 4 bases and J by 0 bases, and 10 bases separated the two germline ends. The germline gives CDR1 WSHSY, CDR2 SAAADI. This CDR3 has 14 residues. The CDR3 DNA follows: TGCGCCAGCAGTGTAGGGAGTAGCTCCTACGAGCAGTACTTC. Translation: CASSVGSSSYEQYF.

This clonotype was counted many times. V gene TRBV24-1 combines with J gene TRBJ1-1; 7 bases line up with TRBD1. After removal of 4 bases from V and 3 bases from J, the junction contained 10 bases not matched to a gene. Germline loops: CDR1 KGHDR, CDR2 SFDVKD. The CDR3 runs to 16 residues. The CDR3 bases are TGTGCCACCAGTGACGATGGACAGGCGGGCCACACTGAAGCTTTCTTT. It encodes CATSDDGQAGHTEAFF.

CDR3 nucleotides: TGTGCCAGCAGGACCTTGAGACAGGGGGAAATTCCCTACGAGCAGTACTTC. Encoded protein: CASRTLRQGEIPYEQYF. V is TRBV6-4 and J is TRBJ2-7; 9 bases are a match to TRBD1. With 6 bases clipped from V and 2 bases from J, the junction kept 14 bases outside the gene matches. Germline V gene lookup returns CDR1 MRHNA and CDR2 SNTAGT. This CDR3 spans 17 amino acids.

This clonotype was counted ten times or more. The chain uses TRBV12-3 or TRBV12-4 and TRBJ2-7; D gene ambiguous. There are 11 residues in the CDR3. Trimming shortened V by 7 bases and J by 2 bases, and 6 bases separated the two germline ends. The CDR3 sequence: CASTDTYEQYF. CDR3 sequence (DNA): TGTGCCAGCACCGACACCTACGAGCAGTACTTC.

This clonotype was counted ten times or more. V gene TRBV12-3 or TRBV12-4 combines with J gene TRBJ1-3; D gene unclear. The CDR3 loop spans 16 amino acids. Trimming took off 7 bases at V and 3 bases at J, with 19 bases between the two ends. CDR3 amino acids: CASTATWRGDGNTIYF. The CDR3 DNA follows: TGTGCCAGCACCGCCACCTGGAGAGGAGATGGAAACACCATATATTTT.

This clonotype came up many times. The chain has TRBV28 and TRBJ1-2, with 8 bases lining up with TRBD1. CDR1 and CDR2 (germline): MDHEN, SYDVKM. The CDR3 consists of 14 residues. V trimming: 5 bases; J trimming: 6 bases; junction bases outside the gene matches: 8. In DNA, the CDR3 is TGTGCCAGCAGTCCAGGGGGCGCCTGGGATGGCTACACCTTC. It encodes CASSPGGAWDGYTF.

This clonotype was seen repeatedly, ten times or more. The V call is TRBV12-3 or TRBV12-4, the J call TRBJ1-5; D not resolved. Trimming took 6 bases from V and 5 from J, leaving 11 bases between them. CDR3 size: 13 residues. The CDR3 DNA follows: TGTGCCAGCAGACACGAGGACTATCAGCCCCAGCATTTT. Protein product: CASRHEDYQPQHF.

The chain uses TRBV30 and TRBJ2-7; D perhaps matches TRBD2 (5 bases). V lost 4 bases and J lost 3, with 7 bases in between. CDR1 is GTSNPN, CDR2 SVGIG, per germline (reference sequence). The CDR3 consists of 11 residues. The CDR3 DNA sequence: TGTGCCTGGACTACTAGCTACGAGCAGTACTTC. Protein product: CAWTTSYEQYF. The full variable domain, rest sourced from reference TRBV30 and TRBJ2-7, is SQTIHQWPATLVQPVGSPLSLECTVEGTSNPNLYWYRQAAGRGLQLLFYSVGIGQISSEVPQNLSASRPQDRQFILSSKKLLLSDSGFYLCAWTTSYEQYFGPGTRLTVT.

The chain carries TRBV7-8 and TRBJ2-5; D remains ambiguous. CDR3 length: 14 amino acids. V lost 5 bases, J lost 5 bases, and 15 bases lay in between. Germline V lookup: CDR1 SGHVS, CDR2 FQNEAQ. The CDR3 protein is CASSGREKRETQYF. The CDR3 bases are TGTGCCAGCAGCGGCCGTGAAAAACGGGAGACCCAGTACTTC.

V gene TRBV15 combines with J gene TRBJ2-7; possibly TRBD2 for D (5 bases). The CDR3 runs to 14 residues. In germline, CDR1 is LNHNV, CDR2 YYDKDF (reference sequence). V gave up 0 bases and J gave up 3 bases, with 9 bases separating them. The CDR3 spells CATSREVRDYEQYF. The CDR3, as DNA: TGTGCCACCAGCAGAGAGGTCCGGGACTACGAGCAGTACTTC.

This clonotype was observed a handful of times. The gene calls are TRBV19 and TRBJ2-2; D might be TRBD1 (6 bases). This CDR3 region has 15 residues. Trimming stripped 6 bases from V and 4 bases from J, with 15 bases between. CDR1 is LNHDA and CDR2 is SQIVND in the germline V gene (reference sequence). CDR3 sequence reads: CASRKVGGITGELFF. CDR3 nucleotides: TGTGCCAGTAGGAAAGTAGGGGGAATCACCGGGGAGCTGTTTTTT.

The table lists this clonotype with many counts. Here the CDR3 reads CASSQDPGDGQYF. CDR3 coding DNA: TGTGCCAGCAGCCAAGATCCGGGGGATGGCCAGTACTTC. The chain combines TRBV3-1 with TRBJ2-5; D possibly corresponds to TRBD2 (6 bases). CDR1 is LGHDT, CDR2 YNNKEL, per germline (reference sequence). The V end lost 0 bases, the J end lost 10 bases, and 12 bases lay between the germline ends. The CDR3 sequence is 13 residues long.

The table lists this clonotype with many counts. This chain joins TRBV11-1 and TRBJ2-2, with 7 bases aligning to TRBD2. Trimming cost V 4 bases and J 6 bases; bases outside gene matches: 5. The germline V gene encodes CDR1 SGHAT and CDR2 FQDESV (reference sequence). This CDR3 is built from 14 residues. Here the CDR3 reads CASSSARGAGELFF. Written as DNA, the CDR3 is TGTGCCAGCAGCTCGGCCCGGGGGGCCGGGGAGCTGTTTTTT. The whole variable domain, filled in from reference TRBV11-1 and TRBJ2-2, reads EAEVAQSPRYKITEKSQAVAFWCDPISGHATLYWYRQILGQGPELLVQFQDESVVDDSQLPKDRFSAERLKGVDSTLKIQPAELGDSAMYLCASSSARGAGELFFGEGSRLTVL.

This sequence joins TRBV30 and TRBJ2-6; D ambiguous. With 3 bases removed from V and 2 bases from J, the gap between germline ends came to 11 bases. Germline values: CDR1 GTSNPN, CDR2 SVGIG (reference sequence). The CDR3 spans 15 residues. For the CDR3, the DNA is TGTGCCTGGAGCCTAGGGTCCCCTGGGGCCAACGTCCTGACTTTC. It translates to CAWSLGSPGANVLTF.